This entry describes one TCR beta chain. This entry comes from a study of blood T cell repertoires in COVID-19. Study as a whole: From the United States, Italy and Spain came samples of acute and convalescent COVID-19. The analysed material was cDNA or gDNA that came from T cells, B-cell-depleted T cells, or PBMCs.

The data were produced by immunoSEQ multiplex PCR, yet TCRdb's version contains in-frame clones alone and is incomplete. The sample contains roughly 570,000 clones, less than 90% of which appear only once. The CDR3 spans 14 residues. Germline assignment: CDR1 LNHNV and CDR2 YYDKDF (reference sequence). V shed 8 bases, J shed 3 bases, and the junction held 3 bases outside the gene matches. The Seattle patients joined while their infection was active and were tracked longitudinally afterward. This TCR was recovered from a woman between 50 and 59 years old with COVID-19, enrolled during active disease. The chain joins TRBV15 to TRBJ2-3; 12 bases match TRBD2. Sequenced sample: peripheral blood. The CDR3 coding sequence is TGTGCCACCCGGACTAGCGGGGTGACAGATACGCAGTATTTT. This codes for CATRTSGVTDTQYF.